This note documents a single T cell receptor (beta chain) sequence. What antigen it recognizes has not been identified. Per-nucleotide qualities are absent, and no much larger clonotype sits a single base away. The sample is drawn from a study of response to subunit inactivated influenza vaccine (dated by TCRdb to 2017 to 2018). Looking at the study overall: The study used deep quantitative T cell receptor repertoire profiling to track responses to a trivalent subunit inactivated influenza vaccine.

The method behind the library was RT-PCR. TCRdb lists the instrument as Illumina HiSeq 2500. TCRdb reran the public reads through fastp at Q25 and MiXCR, keeping productive beta chains. All rows with the same CDR3 protein become a single entry with the most common DNA and genes. Counted in this sample were 550,000 to 600,000 distinct CDR3 sequences; about an eighth of them appeared once. Of the sample, about 9.4% is held by the ten largest clones. The germline V gene (reference sequence) specifies DFQATT as CDR1 and SNEGSKA as CDR2. V was cut back by 6 bases and J by 4 bases, leaving a gap of 16 bases between them. The CDR3 spans 14 residues, from the cysteine through the phenylalanine. Kept here is only the CDR3 DNA, which spans 42 bases and is read in frame from base 1. What the work shows at the level of the full study, not this receptor alone: The authors proposed that each seasonal influenza vaccination may bring in only a limited number of new T cells.

This TCR derives from a man in his fifties who received an inactivated influenza vaccine. Donor details come from another sample of the same person, matched by shared clones. This material consisted of PBMCs from blood, taken on the day of vaccination. This receptor chain uses TRBV20-1 and TRBJ2-1, with the identity of the D gene unclear. The DNA is as follows: TGCAGTGCCACGAACCTGAACAGATACAATGAGCAGTTCTTC. Its protein reads: CSATNLNRYNEQFF.